These T cell receptor beta chains were read from a single sample in a study of T cell responses to AZD1222 COVID-19 vaccine. Assay: immunoSEQ multiplex PCR; the TCRdb copy retains only in-frame clones and omits some. The table records about 160,000 clones, 90% to 95% of them present only once. Sequences were derived from peripheral blood, sampled on day 0 of MenACWY control vaccination. These receptors were taken from an adult in good health. CDR3s include the opening cysteine and the closing phenylalanine or tryptophan. The D gene is left open where the match is weak. Where a row states a size, it is once, few, many or the class of an expanded clone; other rows omit it.

D gene: TRBD2; V gene: TRBV9; clone size: -; J gene: TRBJ2-2; CDR3 protein: CASSVFIAGANTGELFF; CDR3 DNA: TGTGCCAGCAGCGTCTTTATAGCGGGGGCAAACACCGGGGAGCTGTTTTTT
D gene: -; V gene: TRBV19; clone size: -; J gene: TRBJ1-2; CDR3 protein: CASSWASYGYTF; CDR3 DNA: TGTGCCAGTAGTTGGGCTTCCTATGGCTACACCTTC
D gene: -; V gene: TRBV7-2; clone size: -; J gene: TRBJ1-1; CDR3 protein: CASSFRLSRNTEAFF; CDR3 DNA: TGTGCCAGCAGCTTCCGGTTAAGTCGGAACACTGAAGCTTTCTTT
D gene: -; V gene: TRBV28; clone size: -; J gene: TRBJ2-1; CDR3 protein: CASKVYNEQFF; CDR3 DNA: TGTGCCAGCAAAGTATACAATGAGCAGTTCTTC
D gene: TRBD2; V gene: TRBV11-3; clone size: -; J gene: TRBJ2-7; CDR3 protein: CASGVAGQVYEQYF; CDR3 DNA: TGTGCCAGCGGAGTAGCGGGTCAGGTATACGAGCAGTACTTC
D gene: TRBD2; V gene: TRBV4-1; clone size: -; J gene: TRBJ2-1; CDR3 protein: CASSQETSGRAKFF; CDR3 DNA: TGCGCCAGCAGCCAAGAGACTAGCGGGAGGGCAAAGTTCTTC
D gene: -; V gene: TRBV3-1/TRBV3-2; clone size: few; J gene: TRBJ1-2; CDR3 protein: CASSDYGNNYGYTF; CDR3 DNA: TGTGCCAGCAGCGATTACGGGAATAACTATGGCTACACCTTC
D gene: -; V gene: TRBV6-6; clone size: -; J gene: TRBJ2-7; CDR3 protein: CASRASSYEQYF; CDR3 DNA: TGTGCCAGCAGGGCCTCCTCCTACGAGCAGTACTTC
D gene: -; V gene: TRBV12-3/TRBV12-4; clone size: -; J gene: TRBJ1-2; CDR3 protein: CASSLQGYGYTF; CDR3 DNA: TGTGCCAGCAGTTTACAGGGATATGGCTACACCTTC
D gene: -; V gene: TRBV10-2; clone size: -; J gene: TRBJ2-3; CDR3 protein: CASSESWADTQYF; CDR3 DNA: TGCGCCAGCAGTGAGTCTTGGGCAGATACGCAGTATTTT
D gene: TRBD1; V gene: TRBV30; clone size: -; J gene: TRBJ1-3; CDR3 protein: CAWGTVNTIYF; CDR3 DNA: TGTGCCTGGGGGACAGTAAACACCATATATTTT
D gene: -; V gene: TRBV18; clone size: -; J gene: TRBJ1-6; CDR3 protein: CASSPLGRSYNSPLHF; CDR3 DNA: TGTGCCAGCTCACCACTGGGGAGGTCCTATAATTCACCCCTCCACTTT
D gene: -; V gene: TRBV6-1; clone size: -; J gene: TRBJ2-4; CDR3 protein: CASSDGWGIAKNIQYF; CDR3 DNA: TGTGCCAGCAGTGATGGATGGGGGATAGCCAAAAACATTCAGTACTTC
D gene: -; V gene: TRBV2; clone size: -; J gene: TRBJ1-3; CDR3 protein: CASSEAHSRVSFSGNTIYF; CDR3 DNA: TGTGCCAGCAGTGAAGCGCACAGTAGGGTGAGCTTCTCTGGAAACACCATATATTTT
D gene: -; V gene: TRBV7-8; clone size: -; J gene: TRBJ2-7; CDR3 protein: CASSQGGAYEQYF; CDR3 DNA: TGTGCCAGCAGCCAAGGGGGTGCCTACGAGCAGTACTTC
D gene: TRBD1; V gene: TRBV12-3/TRBV12-4; clone size: -; J gene: TRBJ1-1; CDR3 protein: CASRGQGNTEAFF; CDR3 DNA: TGTGCCAGCAGAGGACAGGGGAACACTGAAGCTTTCTTT
D gene: -; V gene: TRBV19; clone size: -; J gene: TRBJ2-7; CDR3 protein: CASSREDGLDYEQYF; CDR3 DNA: TGTGCCAGTAGTAGGGAGGATGGGCTAGACTACGAGCAGTACTTC
D gene: -; V gene: TRBV30; clone size: -; J gene: TRBJ2-7; CDR3 protein: CAWTGPPRANSYEQYF; CDR3 DNA: TGTGCCTGGACCGGTCCCCCCAGGGCCAACTCCTACGAGCAGTACTTC